Listed here are 24 T cell receptor beta chains from one sample, sequenced in a study of control samples from healthy donors and cancer patients. Here immunoSEQ multiplex PCR was the method, and the copy in TCRdb shows in-frame clones only, minus some. The sample has approximately 90,000 clones; approximately 84% are singletons. Sequenced material: PBMCs. The receptors originated from a man between 70 and 80 years old with lung cancer.

This clone is a singleton in its sample. CDR3 DNA: TGCGCCAGCAGCCAAGATCTCGGCCGAAGCGAGCAGTACTTC. Translating it yields CASSQDLGRSEQYF. The rearrangement joins TRBV4-1 to TRBJ2-7; unclear D gene. The CDR3 is 14 residues long. Looked up from germline, CDR1 is MGHRA and CDR2 is YSYEKL. V lost 0 bases to trimming and J lost 6 bases, with 12 bases between them.

The V and J genes are TRBV20-1 and TRBJ2-1, with D unclear. The CDR3 loop spans 16 amino acids. Germline CDR1 DFQATT, CDR2 SNEGSKA (reference sequence). Deletions cut 3 bases from V and 7 bases from J, with 22 bases between. The CDR3, as DNA: TGCAGTGCTAGTTTAAACCCAGGCAGGAGTCCGAATGAGCAGTTCTTC. This translates into CSASLNPGRSPNEQFF.

The V gene is TRBV4-2, the J gene TRBJ2-7; 7 bases map to TRBD1. Germline lookup yields CDR1 LGHNA and CDR2 YNFKEQ. V trimming: 3 bases; J trimming: 1 base; junction bases outside the gene matches: 6. This CDR3 comprises 15 residues. The CDR3, as DNA: TGTGCCAGCAGCCAGGGACGACAGGGTTCCTACGAGCAGTACTTC. Translating it yields CASSQGRQGSYEQYF.

The V call is TRBV27, the J call TRBJ2-2; 14 bases align to TRBD2. Germline V lookup: CDR1 MNHEY, CDR2 SMNVEV (reference sequence). After removal of 5 bases from V and 4 bases from J, the junction contained 6 bases not matched to a gene. The CDR3 consists of 17 residues. The CDR3, as DNA: TGTGCCAGCAGTCCGGGACTAGCGGGGGTCCGCACCGGGGAGCTGTTTTTT. The encoded protein is CASSPGLAGVRTGELFF.

This clone was counted once. The V call is TRBV15, the J call TRBJ1-4; 11 positions match TRBD1. Losses at the gene ends were 5 bases for V and 8 bases for J; bases not matched to a gene: 10. Germline values: CDR1 LNHNV, CDR2 YYDKDF (reference sequence). This CDR3 has 16 amino acids. This chain's CDR3 is CATSPGQGVIAEKLFF. The CDR3 coding sequence is TGTGCCACCAGCCCGGGACAGGGGGTGATCGCAGAAAAACTGTTTTTT. Looking up the rest from reference TRBV15 and TRBJ1-4 gives the full variable domain: DAMVIQNPRYQVTQFGKPVTLSCSQTLNHNVMYWYQQKSSQAPKLLFHYYDKDFNNEADTPDNFQSRRPNTSFCFLDIRSPGLGDTAMYLCATSPGQGVIAEKLFFGSGTQLSVL.

The gene calls are TRBV10-2 and TRBJ1-1, with unresolved D. Germline V gives CDR1 WSHSY, CDR2 SAAADI. This CDR3 spans 13 amino acids. The V end was cut by 6 bases, the J end by 6 bases, with 14 bases between. As DNA, the CDR3 is TGCGCCAGCAGCGCCAAGCGGGGTTCTGAAGCTTTCTTT. It codes for CASSAKRGSEAFF.

The chain couples TRBV20-1 to TRBJ1-2, with 8 nucleotides matching TRBD1. Trimming took 3 bases from V and 0 from J; bases not matched to a gene: 15. The CDR3 consists of 18 residues. Germline V lookup: CDR1 DFQATT, CDR2 SNEGSKA (reference sequence). The CDR3 bases are TGCAGTGCTAGTCTAGGAACAGGGGGAAGGGGTACTAACTATGGCTACACCTTC. Protein product: CSASLGTGGRGTNYGYTF.

This chain uses TRBV6-6 with TRBJ2-7; TRBD2 is a possible D gene (5 bases). This CDR3 spans 15 amino acids. V lost 6 bases and J lost 1, with 16 bases in between. Germline-derived CDR1 and CDR2 are MNHNY and SVGAGI (reference sequence). The CDR3 region is CASSPAGGRSYEQYF. CDR3 bases: TGTGCCAGCAGCCCCGCCGGAGGCAGGTCCTACGAGCAGTACTTC.

The gene calls are TRBV5-1 and TRBJ1-3, with 7 bases matching TRBD1. V lost 0 bases, J lost 1 base, and 4 bases stayed unmatched. This CDR3 comprises 16 residues. Per the germline V gene, CDR1 is SGHRS and CDR2 is YFSETQ. CDR3 nucleotide sequence: TGCGCCAGCAGCTTGGGGACAGGAGGATCTGGAAACACCATATATTTT. Amino acid sequence: CASSLGTGGSGNTIYF.

The J gene is TRBJ2-4, the V gene TRBV11-2; TRBD1 might be the D (7 bases). The CDR3 is 16 amino acids. The V gene lost 5 bases and the J gene lost 2 bases, with 16 bases spanning the gap. CDR1 SGHAT and CDR2 FQNNGV come from the germline V gene. For the CDR3, the DNA is TGTGCCAGCAGCCCCAGGGGGGCCCTAACCAAAAACATTCAGTACTTC. Encoded protein: CASSPRGALTKNIQYF.

The gene calls are TRBV27 and TRBJ2-5; 7 nucleotides line up with TRBD1. Germline CDR1 is MNHEY and CDR2 is SMNVEV (reference sequence). The CDR3 consists of 13 residues. V gave up 7 bases and J gave up 3 bases; unmatched junction bases: 5. CDR3 sequence reads: CASKRDSEETQYF. CDR3 sequence (DNA): TGTGCCAGCAAAAGGGACAGTGAAGAGACCCAGTACTTC.

This clone was seen just once. CDR3 sequence (DNA): TGTGCCTGGACCAACGGGGGGTTCTATAATTCACCCCTCCACTTT. Its translation is CAWTNGGFYNSPLHF. The chain has TRBV30 and TRBJ1-6; a possible D gene is TRBD1 (5 bases). The CDR3 is made up of 15 amino acids. Germline loops: CDR1 GTSNPN, CDR2 SVGIG (reference sequence). Trimming pared 4 bases from V and 3 bases from J, leaving 13 bases between.

The chain joins TRBV15 to TRBJ2-7; D not certain. V shed 0 bases and J shed 2 bases, with 11 bases lying between them. Germline assignment: CDR1 LNHNV and CDR2 YYDKDF (reference sequence). This CDR3 has 15 amino acids. The CDR3, as DNA: TGTGCCACCAGCAGAGATCGCCGGATTGCCTACGAGCAGTACTTC. Its translation: CATSRDRRIAYEQYF.

The CDR3 nucleotides are TGTGCCAGCAGCTACCGACAGGCCCTCATGAACACTGAAGCTTTCTTT. It codes for CASSYRQALMNTEAFF. V usage is TRBV11-2 and J usage is TRBJ1-1, with D possibly being TRBD1 (6 bases). Germline lookup yields CDR1 SGHAT and CDR2 FQNNGV. V was shortened by 4 bases and J by 0 bases, with 15 bases between the two germline ends. This CDR3 has 16 amino acids. Complete variable domain (other parts from reference TRBV11-2 and TRBJ1-1): EAGVAQSPRYKIIEKRQSVAFWCNPISGHATLYWYQQILGQGPKLLIQFQNNGVVDDSQLPKDRFSAERLKGVDSTLKIQPAKLEDSAVYLCASSYRQALMNTEAFFGQGTRLTVV.

This chain links TRBV6-2 or TRBV6-3 with TRBJ1-3; possibly TRBD1 for D (6 bases). This CDR3 region has 16 residues. V dropped 2 bases and J dropped 1 base, with 12 bases sitting between them. Germline V CDR1 and CDR2: MNHEY, SVGEGT. The CDR3 bases are TGTGCCAGCAGTTACGGAACGACAGGTTCTGGAAACACCATATATTTT. This codes for CASSYGTTGSGNTIYF.

V is TRBV5-1 and J is TRBJ2-3; perhaps TRBD2 as D (6 bases). Deletions cut 5 bases from V and 6 bases from J, with 10 bases between. This CDR3 has 12 amino acids. Germline CDR1 is SGHRS and CDR2 is YFSETQ. This CDR3 is CASSLRGDTQYF. In nucleotides, the CDR3 is TGCGCCAGCAGTCTTCGGGGGGATACGCAGTATTTT.

The rearrangement links TRBV4-3 to TRBJ1-5; D remains unclear. Germline V gives CDR1 LGHNA, CDR2 YSLEER. This CDR3 region has 15 residues. V gave up 3 bases and J gave up 6 bases, with 15 bases separating them. CDR3 loop: CASSQGVYDAQPQHF. CDR3 DNA sequence: TGCGCCAGCAGCCAGGGCGTATATGATGCTCAGCCCCAGCATTTT.

This clone was seen a few times. The V gene is TRBV23-1, the J gene TRBJ1-2; no definite D call. TRBV23-1 is an open reading frame whose function is uncertain. Trimming took off 3 bases at V and 1 base at J, with 9 bases between the two ends. The CDR3 spans 14 residues. DNA for the CDR3: TGCGCCAGCAGTCAGCCTGGGAGTAACTATGGCTACACCTTC. Residues: CASSQPGSNYGYTF.

The CDR3 DNA is TGTGCCAGCAGCCAAGGCCGGACAGGGAGCGGAAACACCATATATTTT. Its translation is CASSQGRTGSGNTIYF. This chain connects TRBV4-2 to TRBJ1-3; TRBD1 aligns across 8 bases. The trim removed 1 base at V and 4 bases at J, leaving 6 bases unmatched. The CDR3 is 16 residues long. Germline V CDR1 and CDR2: LGHNA, YNFKEQ.

The chain recombines TRBV7-2 with TRBJ2-5; TRBD2 matches 7 bases. V shed 4 bases and J 1 base; nucleotides not matched to a gene: 3. This CDR3 spans 14 amino acids. Germline loops: CDR1 SGHTA, CDR2 FQGNSA. The DNA for the CDR3 is TGTGCCAGCAGCTACGGACTAGTCCAAGAGACCCAGTACTTC. It is translated as CASSYGLVQETQYF. The full variable domain, rest sourced from reference TRBV7-2 and TRBJ2-5, is GAGVSQSPSNKVTEKGKDVELRCDPISGHTALYWYRQSLGQGLEFLIYFQGNSAPDKSGLPSDRFSAERTGGSVSTLTIQRTQQEDSAVYLCASSYGLVQETQYFGPGTRLLVL.

Here the CDR3 reads CASSRDRGSNEQYF. DNA of the CDR3: TGTGCCAGCTCACGGGACAGGGGAAGCAACGAGCAGTACTTC. This chain links TRBV18 with TRBJ2-7; TRBD1 agrees at 10 bases. J was trimmed by 5 bases and V by 4 bases; bases with no gene match: 5. The CDR3 covers 14 residues. Germline lookup yields CDR1 KGHSH and CDR2 LQKENI. Supplemented by reference TRBV18 and TRBJ2-7, the full variable domain reads NAGVMQNPRHLVRRRGQEARLRCSPMKGHSHVYWYRQLPEEGLKFMVYLQKENIIDESGMPKERFSAEFPKEGPSILRIQQVVRGDSAAYFCASSRDRGSNEQYFGPGTRLTVT.

V usage is TRBV28 and J usage is TRBJ2-7; no clear D gene. Looked up from germline, CDR1 is MDHEN and CDR2 is SYDVKM. This CDR3 has 11 residues. Trimming took off 7 bases at V and 4 bases at J, with 8 bases between the two ends. CDR3 DNA: TGTGCCAGCACGGGCCGTTACGAGCAGTACTTC. Translated, it gives CASTGRYEQYF. The variable domain in full, completed from reference TRBV28 and TRBJ2-7, reads DVKVTQSSRYLVKRTGEKVFLECVQDMDHENMFWYRQDPGLGLRLIYFSYDVKMKEKGDIPEGYSVSREKKERFSLILESASTNQTSMYLCASTGRYEQYFGPGTRLTVT.

This clone has just one count. The chain recombines TRBV11-2 with TRBJ2-5, with TRBD1 matching over 10 bases. There are 15 residues in the CDR3. Germline CDR1 and CDR2: SGHAT and FQNNGV. The ends lost 1 base at V and 5 bases at J; junction bases unmatched: 4. The CDR3 sequence is CASSLGDRGRETQYF. In DNA, the CDR3 is TGTGCCAGCAGCTTAGGGGACAGGGGTCGGGAGACCCAGTACTTC.

The V call is TRBV6-1, the J call TRBJ1-4; no definite D call. Trimming took 2 bases from V and 7 from J, leaving 8 bases between them. CDR1 and CDR2 (germline): MNHNS, SASEGT. This CDR3 has 13 amino acids. The CDR3 spells CASSERGSEKLFF. The CDR3 coding sequence is TGTGCCAGCAGTGAACGGGGAAGTGAAAAACTGTTTTTT.